Below, 20 T cell receptor beta chains from the same sample are listed, as sequenced in a study of T cells after yellow fever vaccination. One entry per CDR3 protein, called by TCRdb with MiXCR from the 5' RACE reads. The table lists 45,000 to 60,000 distinct CDR3 sequences, 5% to 6.5% of them singletons, with roughly a third in the top ten. The sample here was PBMCs, either bulk or a sorted T-cell subset (CD4+, CD8+, memory, or dextramer-sorted; not recorded which), taken on the day of the yellow fever booster vaccination. Source of these receptors: a man aged 18 to 29 who received the YFV17D yellow fever vaccine.

This clonotype occurred a few times. The chain joins TRBV3-1 to TRBJ2-1; the match to TRBD1 covers 9 bases. Per the germline V gene, CDR1 is LGHDT and CDR2 is YNNKEL (reference sequence). After removal of 5 bases from V and 4 bases from J, the junction contained 12 bases not matched to a gene. The CDR3 runs to 17 residues. For the CDR3, the DNA is TGTGCCAGCAGCTCCCGGGAGGATGGGACAGGGTACAATGAGCAGTTCTTC. Its translation is CASSSREDGTGYNEQFF.

This clonotype was seen many times. This sequence joins TRBV5-1 and TRBJ1-2; D perhaps matches TRBD1 (5 bases). Trimming shortened V by 7 bases and J by 5 bases, and 18 bases separated the two germline ends. This CDR3 is 14 amino acids long. From germline, CDR1 is SGHRS and CDR2 YFSETQ. Here the CDR3 DNA reads TGCGCCAGCCAGCCGGGGCCACTCACTTATGGCTACACCTTC. It translates to CASQPGPLTYGYTF.

This clonotype was counted ten times or more. V and J are TRBV11-2 and TRBJ2-7; D perhaps matches TRBD1 (5 bases). CDR1 SGHAT and CDR2 FQNNGV come from the germline V gene. The CDR3 sequence is 13 residues long. V was clipped by 1 base and J by 4 bases, with 8 bases between them. The CDR3 region has the DNA TGTGCCAGCAGCTTAGGGACAACATACGAGCAGTACTTC. This codes for CASSLGTTYEQYF.

This clonotype was found many times. The rearrangement links TRBV6-5 to TRBJ1-1, with TRBD1 as a possible D gene (5 bases). V dropped 5 bases and J dropped 1 base, with 14 bases sitting between them. CDR3 length equals 15 residues. Germline V lookup: CDR1 MNHEY, CDR2 SVGAGI. CDR3 amino acids: CASSLTAAANTEAFF. CDR3 DNA sequence: TGTGCCAGCAGTCTGACAGCCGCGGCGAACACTGAAGCTTTCTTT.

This clonotype has a count of ten or more. The chain couples TRBV10-2 to TRBJ2-1, with 14 bases that match TRBD2. Germline loops: CDR1 WSHSY, CDR2 SAAADI. The CDR3 loop spans 15 amino acids. Unmatched junction bases numbered 9, after V lost 8 bases and J lost 9 bases. The DNA for the CDR3 is TGCGCCAGCTCCCCGACTAGCGGGGGGGCCGCTGAGCAGTTCTTC. It is translated as CASSPTSGGAAEQFF.

This clonotype has at least ten counts. The gene calls are TRBV5-6 and TRBJ1-5; D is unresolved. Trimming left V 4 bases short and J 7 bases short, with 12 bases between. CDR1 and CDR2 from the germline V gene are SGHDT and YYEEEE. The CDR3 spans 13 residues. CDR3 nucleotide sequence: TGTGCCAGCAGCGTAGGACGGACCCAGCCCCAGCATTTT. As protein: CASSVGRTQPQHF.

V is TRBV12-3 or TRBV12-4 and J is TRBJ1-2; no firm D call. CDR3 size: 13 residues. The V end was cut by 5 bases, the J end by 9 bases, with 16 bases between. The CDR3 is CASSQDPPRSYTF. In DNA form, the CDR3 reads TGTGCCAGCAGTCAGGACCCGCCGCGTAGCTACACCTTC.

For this clonotype: Being one base from a much bigger clone, this may be a read error. A read error is likely, as this CDR3 ends without the conserved phenylalanine or tryptophan. This chain joins TRBV4-3 and TRBJ2-1, with D perhaps TRBD2 (6 bases). The CDR3 is made up of 15 amino acids. Trimming took 0 bases from V and 8 from J, leaving 14 bases between them. Germline V gene lookup returns CDR1 LGHNA and CDR2 YSLEER. CDR3 protein: CASSQDQEGRDEQFL. The CDR3 bases are TGCGCCAGCAGCCAAGATCAGGAGGGGAGAGATGAGCAGTTCTTA.

By sample share, this clonotype is large (0.1 to 1%). J is TRBJ2-2 and V is TRBV15; 11 bases line up with TRBD2. V gave up 0 bases and J gave up 5 bases; unmatched junction bases: 14. Looked up from germline, CDR1 is LNHNV and CDR2 is YYDKDF (reference sequence). This CDR3 is built from 20 residues. In DNA, the CDR3 is TGTGCCACCAGCAGAGATGTAGAGGTGTTGGCTAGCGGGGGGACCGGGGAGCTGTTTTTT. Amino acid sequence: CATSRDVEVLASGGTGELFF.

This clonotype occurred many times. CDR3 region: CSVVPGNEQFF. CDR3 sequence (DNA): TGCAGCGTTGTTCCGGGCAATGAGCAGTTCTTC. The chain has TRBV29-1 and TRBJ2-1; D remains ambiguous. CDR3 length: 11 amino acids. Trimming left V 4 bases short and J 6 bases short, with 7 bases between. The germline V gene has CDR1 SQVTM and CDR2 ANQGSEA.

This clonotype was seen at least ten times. The DNA of the CDR3 is TGTGCCAGCAGCTGGTTCGCGATGGGCCAAGAGACCCAGTACTTC. Translated: CASSWFAMGQETQYF. The rearrangement uses TRBV7-9 and TRBJ2-5, with D unclear. The CDR3 is made up of 15 amino acids. The germline gives CDR1 SEHNR, CDR2 FQNEAQ (reference sequence). V was shortened by 4 bases and J by 1 base, with 13 bases between the two germline ends.

This clonotype was found a few times. This sequence joins TRBV27 and TRBJ1-6; D remains ambiguous. The CDR3 spans 14 residues. The germline CDR1 and CDR2 sequences are MNHEY and SMNVEV (reference sequence). The germline V and J ends were trimmed by 2 bases and 7 bases, with 9 bases remaining between them. The CDR3 sequence is CASSLDEGNSPLHF. The CDR3 DNA follows: TGTGCCAGCAGTTTAGATGAAGGGAATTCACCCCTCCACTTT.

This clonotype was counted between two and nine times. The genes are TRBV7-2 and TRBJ1-6; 8 positions match TRBD1. The junction had 6 bases not matched to a gene; V was cut back by 1 base and J by 7 bases. CDR3 length: 16 residues. Germline lookup yields CDR1 SGHTA and CDR2 FQGNSA. CDR3 DNA: TGTGCCAGCAGCTTAGTTGGCAGGGGGCTCAATTCACCCCTCCACTTT. Translation: CASSLVGRGLNSPLHF.

This clonotype showed up many times. V usage is TRBV7-9 and J usage is TRBJ2-3, with 7 bases that match TRBD2. The CDR3 loop spans 15 amino acids. The V and J ends lost 10 bases and 0 bases, in that order; junction bases with no gene match: 10. The germline CDR1 and CDR2 sequences are SEHNR and FQNEAQ (reference sequence). CDR3 protein: CATLGGGSSTDTQYF. CDR3 DNA: TGTGCCACCCTTGGCGGGGGTTCTAGCACAGATACGCAGTATTTT. Complete variable domain (other parts from reference TRBV7-9 and TRBJ2-3): DTGVSQNPRHKITKRGQNVTFRCDPISEHNRLYWYRQTLGQGPEFLTYFQNEAQLEKSRLLSDRFSAERPKGSFSTLEIQRTEQGDSAMYLCATLGGGSSTDTQYFGPGTRLTVL.

This sequence joins TRBV20-1 and TRBJ1-2; 7 bases are shared with TRBD1. The CDR3 consists of 10 residues. CDR1 and CDR2 from the germline V gene are DFQATT and SNEGSKA (reference sequence). V was pared by 5 bases and J by 14 bases, with 8 bases of the junction left unmatched. The CDR3, as DNA: TGCAGTGCTGAAAGGGGGCGAGTAACCTTC. The encoded protein is CSAERGRVTF.

This clonotype has more than one count but fewer than ten. The rearrangement joins TRBV20-1 to TRBJ2-3; D unclear. Per the germline V gene, CDR1 is DFQATT and CDR2 is SNEGSKA (reference sequence). V lost 3 bases to trimming and J lost 2 bases, with 9 bases between them. This CDR3 comprises 13 residues. The CDR3 DNA follows: TGCAGTGCTAGGAACCGGGTCACAGATACGCAGTATTTT. Protein: CSARNRVTDTQYF.

V usage is TRBV12-3 or TRBV12-4 and J usage is TRBJ2-3; no firm D call. Trimming removed 3 bases at V and 0 bases at J, with 7 bases between. The CDR3 is made up of 14 amino acids. The chain's CDR3 is CASSFSPSTDTQYF. The DNA of the CDR3 is TGTGCCAGCAGTTTTAGTCCTAGCACAGATACGCAGTATTTT.

This chain links TRBV7-9 with TRBJ2-5; D tentatively fits TRBD1 or TRBD2 (5 bases each). The CDR3 has 15 residues. Trimming removed 1 base from V and 1 base from J, with 10 bases in between. Germline V lookup: CDR1 SEHNR, CDR2 FQNEAQ (reference sequence). CDR3 protein: CASSLGEGPQETQYF. The CDR3 DNA reads TGTGCCAGCAGCTTAGGAGAGGGGCCCCAAGAGACCCAGTACTTC.

This sequence joins TRBV4-1 and TRBJ2-7; 10 nucleotides agree with TRBD1. J gave up 5 bases and V 1 base, and 5 bases lay outside the gene matches. The germline gives CDR1 MGHRA, CDR2 YSYEKL. The CDR3 runs to 15 residues. CDR3 region: CASSQGTGGSHEQYF. CDR3 sequence (DNA): TGCGCCAGCAGCCAAGGGACAGGGGGGAGCCACGAGCAGTACTTC.

This clonotype was observed at least ten times. The chain recombines TRBV5-1 with TRBJ1-1; 7 bases map to TRBD1. Trimming took 4 bases from V and 1 from J; bases not matched to a gene: 7. CDR3 length equals 15 residues. Germline CDR1 SGHRS, CDR2 YFSETQ. CDR3 sequence reads: CASSAGTAENTEAFF. Written as DNA, the CDR3 is TGCGCCAGCAGCGCCGGGACAGCCGAGAACACTGAAGCTTTCTTT.